A selection of T cell receptor beta chains follows, all from one sample in a study of shared clonotypes between healthy human individuals. The repertoire was sequenced with immunoSEQ multiplex PCR; TCRdb's copy has only in-frame clones and lacks some. The sample includes about 2.4 million clones, approximately 90% of them seen just once. Sequenced: naive CD4+ T cells sorted from blood. Receptors were obtained from a man aged 18 to 35 in good health. Both conserved end residues are part of each CDR3. The D gene is left open where the match is weak. A clone size is listed for some rows: how often the clone was seen (once, few, many), or a class if it is expanded.

TRBJ2-5	NA	TRBV18	NA	CASSPPQSQQETQYF	TGTGCCAGCTCACCACCACAATCACAGCAAGAGACCCAGTACTTC
TRBJ2-7	NA	TRBV18	NA	CASSPGSASYEQYF	TGTGCCAGCTCACCGGGCAGTGCCTCCTACGAGCAGTACTTC
TRBJ2-1	NA	TRBV2	NA	CASTIVQQFF	TGTGCCAGCACCATAGTCCAGCAGTTCTTC
TRBJ2-7	NA	TRBV7-2	TRBD2	CASSSNPGLAGSVQYF	TGTGCCAGCAGCTCGAACCCAGGACTAGCGGGATCGGTGCAGTACTTC
TRBJ1-4	NA	TRBV5-5	NA	CASSLEAGLTNEKLFF	TGTGCCAGCAGCTTGGAGGCAGGGCTAACTAATGAAAAACTGTTTTTT
TRBJ2-7	NA	TRBV30	NA	CAWSVRQGKYEQYF	TGTGCCTGGAGTGTACGGCAGGGGAAGTACGAGCAGTACTTC
TRBJ1-1	NA	TRBV11-2	TRBD1	CASTLGRGQGARTEAFF	TGTGCCAGCACCTTAGGAAGGGGACAGGGGGCGCGAACTGAAGCTTTCTTT
TRBJ2-1	NA	TRBV10-1	NA	CASSESTGSYNEQFF	TGCGCCAGCAGTGAGTCGACTGGATCCTACAATGAGCAGTTCTTC
TRBJ2-1	NA	TRBV9	NA	CASSVAGATYNEQFF	TGTGCCAGCAGCGTTGCGGGGGCCACCTACAATGAGCAGTTCTTC
TRBJ2-5	once	TRBV9	NA	CASNMRGQETQYF	TGTGCCAGCAACATGAGGGGCCAAGAGACCCAGTACTTC
TRBJ1-3	NA	TRBV27	NA	CASSPSDTVAGNTIYF	TGTGCCAGCAGTCCCTCGGACACGGTCGCAGGAAACACCATATATTTT
TRBJ1-2	few	TRBV29-1	NA	CSVGGGGYTF	TGCAGCGTTGGGGGAGGTGGCTACACCTTC
TRBJ1-5	NA	TRBV19	NA	CASSIGQPSNQPQHF	TGTGCCAGTAGTATCGGACAGCCTAGCAATCAGCCCCAGCATTTT
TRBJ1-6	NA	TRBV2	NA	CASSEERGSPLHF	TGTGCCAGCAGTGAAGAGAGGGGATCACCCCTCCACTTT
TRBJ2-1	NA	TRBV18	TRBD1	CASSPVSGTGNSGNEQFF	TGTGCCAGCTCACCGGTCTCCGGGACAGGTAATAGTGGCAATGAGCAGTTCTTC
TRBJ1-5	NA	TRBV7-2	NA	CASSKDGGSNQPQHF	TGTGCCAGCAGCAAGGACGGGGGTAGCAATCAGCCCCAGCATTTT
TRBJ2-5	NA	TRBV5-1	NA	CASSPTTKETQYF	TGCGCCAGCAGCCCGACCACTAAAGAGACCCAGTACTTC
TRBJ1-4	once	TRBV10-3	NA	CAISESLQATNEKLFF	TGTGCCATCAGTGAGTCCCTCCAAGCAACTAATGAAAAACTGTTTTTT
TRBJ2-1	NA	TRBV7-9	TRBD2	CASSPPQTSGKTEQFF	TGTGCCAGCAGTCCTCCTCAGACTAGCGGGAAAACTGAGCAGTTCTTC
TRBJ2-3	NA	TRBV4-2	NA	CASSTRVGTDTQYF	TGTGCCAGCTCCACTCGGGTGGGCACAGATACGCAGTATTTT
TRBJ2-1	NA	TRBV5-1	NA	CASRPRASYNEQFF	TGCGCCAGCAGACCGAGGGCTTCTTACAATGAGCAGTTCTTC
TRBJ1-1	NA	TRBV11-2	TRBD1	CASSLRTGGDTEAFF	TGTGCCAGCAGCTTACGGACAGGGGGCGACACTGAAGCTTTCTTT
TRBJ2-7	NA	TRBV6-1	TRBD1	CASRYRGRSYEQYF	TGTGCCAGCAGGTACAGGGGGCGCAGCTACGAGCAGTACTTC
TRBJ1-6	NA	TRBV21-1	NA	CASSLHGFPLHF	TGTGCCAGCAGCCTACACGGATTTCCCCTCCACTTT
TRBJ2-1	NA	TRBV5-4	NA	CASSLGWQGGRNEQFF	TGTGCCAGCAGCTTGGGTTGGCAGGGCGGACGCAATGAGCAGTTCTTC
TRBJ1-1	NA	TRBV29-1	TRBD1	CSAGSGTGGSSTEAFF	TGCAGCGCCGGATCCGGGACAGGGGGCTCTAGCACTGAAGCTTTCTTT
TRBJ1-2	NA	TRBV7-9	NA	CASSSGEGYTF	TGTGCCAGCAGCTCAGGGGAAGGCTACACCTTC
TRBJ1-2	NA	TRBV5-4	NA	CASRLLGGGYTF	TGTGCCAGCAGGTTGCTAGGAGGTGGCTACACCTTC
TRBJ2-1	NA	TRBV6-5	NA	CASSYSNYNEQFF	TGTGCCAGCAGTTACTCGAACTACAATGAGCAGTTCTTC
TRBJ1-1	NA	TRBV6-5	TRBD1	CAVAGGRTEAFF	TGTGCCGTCGCAGGGGGCCGGACTGAAGCTTTCTTT
TRBJ2-7	NA	TRBV7-9	NA	CASSLGGERYEQYF	TGTGCCAGCAGCTTGGGCGGGGAGAGGTACGAGCAGTACTTC
TRBJ2-5	NA	TRBV7-2	NA	CASSLVGGTETQYF	TGTGCCAGCAGCTTAGTAGGGGGAACCGAGACCCAGTACTTC
TRBJ1-2	NA	TRBV5-1	NA	CASSSTGGGDNYGYTF	TGCGCCAGCAGCTCCACCGGGGGAGGGGATAACTATGGCTACACCTTC
TRBJ1-5	few	TRBV27	TRBD1	CATRGTGGNSNQPQHF	TGTGCCACCAGGGGGACAGGGGGAAATAGCAATCAGCCCCAGCATTTT
TRBJ1-1	NA	TRBV7-9	TRBD1	CASSLAQGARSEAFF	TGTGCCAGCAGCTTGGCACAGGGGGCGCGTTCTGAAGCTTTCTTT
TRBJ2-1	NA	TRBV4-3	NA	CASSRGLGGVKYNEQFF	TGCGCCAGCAGCCGCGGACTAGGGGGGGTGAAGTACAATGAGCAGTTCTTC
TRBJ2-1	NA	TRBV11-2	TRBD2	CASSFTSGRNNEQFF	TGTGCCAGCAGCTTTACTAGCGGGAGGAACAATGAGCAGTTCTTC
TRBJ2-2	NA	TRBV7-9	NA	CASSYDGELFF	TGTGCCAGCAGCTACGACGGGGAGCTGTTTTTT
TRBJ1-2	NA	TRBV11-3	TRBD1	CASSAGTVYQGYTF	TGTGCCAGCAGCGCCGGGACAGTCTATCAGGGCTACACCTTC
TRBJ1-1	NA	TRBV10-3	NA	CAISEATGTGAFF	TGTGCCATCAGCGAAGCCACAGGGACCGGAGCTTTCTTT
TRBJ1-1	NA	TRBV29-1	NA	CSVVGGPGTEAFF	TGCAGCGTTGTGGGGGGGCCCGGCACTGAAGCTTTCTTT
TRBJ1-6	NA	TRBV5-8	NA	CASSLRQPNNSPLHF	TGTGCCAGCAGTCTCCGACAACCCAATAATTCACCCCTCCACTTT
TRBJ2-1	NA	TRBV4-1	NA	CASSQEKRTYNEQFF	TGCGCCAGCAGCCAAGAAAAGCGGACCTACAATGAGCAGTTCTTC
TRBJ2-3	NA	TRBV10-1	TRBD2	CASSNSGRGTDTQYF	TGCGCCAGCAGTAATAGCGGGAGAGGCACAGATACGCAGTATTTT
TRBJ2-5	NA	TRBV9	NA	CASSSGDPQETQYF	TGTGCCAGCAGCTCAGGGGATCCCCAAGAGACCCAGTACTTC
TRBJ2-2	NA	TRBV10-3	NA	CAISERGALNTGELFF	TGTGCCATCAGTGAGCGGGGGGCTTTGAACACCGGGGAGCTGTTTTTT
TRBJ2-7	NA	TRBV2	NA	CASRTSVIEQYF	TGTGCCAGCCGGACATCGGTCATCGAGCAGTACTTC
TRBJ1-2	NA	TRBV4-1	TRBD1	CASSSRQGASGGYTF	TGCGCCAGCAGCTCTCGACAGGGGGCTTCGGGCGGCTACACCTTC
TRBJ1-4	few	TRBV6-6	NA	CASSYSAGELFF	TGTGCCAGCAGTTACTCGGCAGGGGAACTGTTTTTT
TRBJ2-5	NA	TRBV14	NA	CASSQKPRSSWETQYF	TGTGCCAGCAGCCAAAAGCCCAGGAGTTCGTGGGAGACCCAGTACTTC
TRBJ2-1	NA	TRBV6-1	TRBD1	CASSARGTGSTYNEQFF	TGTGCCAGCAGTGCCCGAGGGACAGGGTCGACCTACAATGAGCAGTTCTTC
TRBJ1-2	NA	TRBV4-3	NA	CASSQQAVQNYGYTF	TGCGCCAGCAGCCAGCAGGCAGTGCAGAACTATGGCTACACCTTC
TRBJ1-5	NA	TRBV5-1	NA	CASSPLGGNSNQPQHF	TGCGCCAGCAGCCCCCTGGGGGGCAATAGCAATCAGCCCCAGCATTTT